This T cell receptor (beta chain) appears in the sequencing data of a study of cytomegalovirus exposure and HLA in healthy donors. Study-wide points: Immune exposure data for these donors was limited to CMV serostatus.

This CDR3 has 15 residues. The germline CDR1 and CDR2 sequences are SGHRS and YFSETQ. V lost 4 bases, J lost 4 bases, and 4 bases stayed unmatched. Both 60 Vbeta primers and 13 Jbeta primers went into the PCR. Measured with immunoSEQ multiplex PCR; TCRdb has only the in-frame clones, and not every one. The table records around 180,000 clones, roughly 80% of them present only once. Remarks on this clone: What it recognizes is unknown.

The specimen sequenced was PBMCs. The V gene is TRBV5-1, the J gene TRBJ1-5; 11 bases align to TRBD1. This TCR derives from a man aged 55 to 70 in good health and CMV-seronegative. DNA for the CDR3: TGCGCCAGCAGCATCGGGACAGGGGGAAATCAGCCCCAGCATTTT. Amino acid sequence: CASSIGTGGNQPQHF.